This T cell receptor beta chain came from a study of T cell responses to AZD1222 COVID-19 vaccine. Study conclusions and caveats: Of spike-specific TCRs, nearly half reportedly target regions left unmutated in variants.

In regard to this clone: Antigen: not known.

Assay used: immunoSEQ multiplex PCR; TCRdb lists only in-frame clones, some missing. The sample has about 140,000 clones, 80% to 95% seen once. CDR3 size: 15 residues. In germline, CDR1 is SGDLS, CDR2 YYNGEE. Deletions cut 5 bases from V and 2 bases from J, with 16 bases between. This clonotype was sampled from an adult who received the AZD1222 COVID-19 vaccine. This material consisted of peripheral blood, taken 28 days after the second AZD1222 dose. This chain connects TRBV9 to TRBJ1-2; D not resolved. CDR3: CASSPSPTANYGYTF. CDR3 DNA sequence: TGTGCCAGCAGTCCATCCCCCACGGCAAACTATGGCTACACCTTC.